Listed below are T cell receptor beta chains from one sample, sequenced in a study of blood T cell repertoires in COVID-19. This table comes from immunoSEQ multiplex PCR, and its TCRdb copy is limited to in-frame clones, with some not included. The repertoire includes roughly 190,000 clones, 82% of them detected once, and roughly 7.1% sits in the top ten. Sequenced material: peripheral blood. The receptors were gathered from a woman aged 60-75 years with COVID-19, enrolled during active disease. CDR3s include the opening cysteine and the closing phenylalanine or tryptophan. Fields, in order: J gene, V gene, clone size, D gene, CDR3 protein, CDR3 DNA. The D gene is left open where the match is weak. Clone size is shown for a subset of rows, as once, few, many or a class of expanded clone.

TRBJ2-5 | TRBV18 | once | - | CASSEDLRETQYF | TGTGCCAGCTCAGAAGACTTAAGGGAGACCCAGTACTTC
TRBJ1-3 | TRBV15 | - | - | CATSRDRGASGNTIYF | TGTGCCACCAGCAGAGATCGGGGGGCGTCTGGAAACACCATATATTTT
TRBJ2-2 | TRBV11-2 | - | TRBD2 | CASSRSGRVIQWVGKSLYTGELFF | TGTGCCAGCAGTCGTAGCGGGAGGGTGATTCAATGGGTAGGCAAGTCTCTATACACCGGGGAGCTGTTTTTT
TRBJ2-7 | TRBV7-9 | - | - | CASSLGLAEQYF | TGTGCCAGCAGCTTAGGTCTAGCCGAGCAGTACTTC
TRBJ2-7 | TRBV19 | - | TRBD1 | CASSIVKGGQVDSYEQYF | TGTGCCAGTAGTATTGTCAAGGGGGGACAGGTGGACTCCTACGAGCAGTACTTC
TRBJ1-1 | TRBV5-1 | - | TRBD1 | CASSLAGQGVNMNTEAFF | TGCGCCAGCAGCTTGGCCGGACAGGGAGTAAATATGAACACTGAAGCTTTCTTT
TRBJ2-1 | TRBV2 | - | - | CASSEPTTAAAYNEQFF | TGTGCCAGCAGTGAACCCACCACCGCCGCGGCATACAATGAGCAGTTCTTC
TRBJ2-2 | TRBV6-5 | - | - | CASTHTGGGELFF | TGTGCCAGCACCCACACCGGGGGCGGGGAGCTGTTTTTT
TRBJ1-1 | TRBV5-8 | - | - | CASSRRGLDTEAFF | TGTGCCAGCAGCCGGCGGGGCTTGGACACTGAAGCTTTCTTT
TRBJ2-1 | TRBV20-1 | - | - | CSASEPTNEQFF | TGCAGTGCTAGTGAGCCTACGAATGAGCAGTTCTTC
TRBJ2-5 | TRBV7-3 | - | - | CASSSEAEETQYF | TGTGCCAGCAGCTCCGAGGCAGAAGAGACCCAGTACTTC
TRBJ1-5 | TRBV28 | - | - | CASSFIGNRNQPQHF | TGTGCCAGCAGTTTTATCGGGAACCGCAATCAGCCCCAGCATTTT
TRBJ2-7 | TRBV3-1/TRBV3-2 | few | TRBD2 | CASSQGASGGYEQYF | TGTGCCAGCAGCCAAGGCGCTAGCGGGGGGTACGAGCAGTACTTC
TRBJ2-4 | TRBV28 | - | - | CASTTRPGFQYF | TGTGCCAGCACCACAAGGCCCGGGTTTCAGTACTTC
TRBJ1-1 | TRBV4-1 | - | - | CASSQVPGVSEAFF | TGCGCCAGCAGCCAAGTACCAGGGGTATCAGAAGCTTTCTTT
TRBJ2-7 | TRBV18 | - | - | CASSPLQGSGEQYF | TGTGCCAGCTCACCCCTACAGGGCTCGGGCGAGCAGTACTTC
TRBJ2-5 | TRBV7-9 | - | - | CASSLALGVGAYQETQYF | TGTGCCAGCAGCTTAGCGCTCGGGGTGGGAGCGTACCAAGAGACCCAGTACTTC
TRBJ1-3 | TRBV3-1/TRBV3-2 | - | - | CASSQGQNSGNTIYF | TGTGCCAGCAGCCAAGGACAGAACTCTGGAAACACCATATATTTT
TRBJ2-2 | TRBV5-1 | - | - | CASRPTLATVGELFF | TGCGCCAGCAGGCCAACCCTAGCGACGGTCGGGGAGCTGTTTTTT
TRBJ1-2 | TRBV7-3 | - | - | CASSSFPGAGGYTF | TGTGCCAGCAGCTCCTTTCCTGGGGCCGGTGGCTACACCTTC
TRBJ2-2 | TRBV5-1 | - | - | CASRLQVNTGELFF | TGCGCCAGCAGACTACAGGTGAACACCGGGGAGCTGTTTTTT
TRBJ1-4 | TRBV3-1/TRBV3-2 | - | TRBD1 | CASSQSGTGNEKLFF | TGTGCCAGCAGCCAATCCGGGACAGGGAATGAAAAACTGTTTTTT
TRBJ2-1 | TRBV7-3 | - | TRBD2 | CASSLRLAGRNEQFF | TGTGCCAGCAGCTTAAGGCTAGCGGGGAGGAATGAGCAGTTCTTC
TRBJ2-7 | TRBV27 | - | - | CASSFGSRRTGSYEQYF | TGTGCCAGCAGTTTTGGGTCCCGGAGGACTGGCTCCTACGAGCAGTACTTC
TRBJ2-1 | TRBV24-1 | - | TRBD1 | CATSDTGGLIGNEQFF | TGTGCCACCAGTGATACAGGGGGCTTGATCGGGAATGAGCAGTTCTTC
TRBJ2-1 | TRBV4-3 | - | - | CASSQEDNSYSEQFF | TGCGCCAGCAGCCAAGAGGACAACTCCTACAGTGAGCAGTTCTTC
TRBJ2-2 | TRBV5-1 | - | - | CASSLRGGELFF | TGCGCCAGCAGCTTGAGAGGCGGGGAGCTGTTTTTT
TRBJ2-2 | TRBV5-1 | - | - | CASSLVQGTGELFF | TGCGCCAGCAGCCTTGTACAGGGAACCGGGGAGCTGTTTTTT
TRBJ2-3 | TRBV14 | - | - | CASSQDAVSTDTQYF | TGTGCCAGCAGCCAAGATGCAGTTAGCACAGATACGCAGTATTTT
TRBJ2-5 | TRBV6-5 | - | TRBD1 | CASSQRTGDGKTQYF | TGTGCCAGCAGCCAACGGACAGGGGACGGAAAGACCCAGTACTTC
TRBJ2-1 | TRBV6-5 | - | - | CASSYEGGQYNEQFF | TGTGCCAGCAGTTACGAGGGGGGGCAGTACAATGAGCAGTTCTTC
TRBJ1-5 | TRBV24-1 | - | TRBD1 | CATSDPGTGGNQPQHF | TGTGCCACCAGTGATCCCGGGACAGGGGGAAATCAGCCCCAGCATTTT
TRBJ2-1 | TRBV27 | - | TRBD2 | CASRPGWGLYNEQFF | TGTGCCAGCAGGCCGGGCTGGGGACTATACAATGAGCAGTTCTTC
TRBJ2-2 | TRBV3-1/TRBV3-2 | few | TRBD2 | CASSPRAGGRNGELFF | TGTGCCAGCAGCCCGCGGGCGGGGGGGAGAAACGGGGAGCTGTTTTTT
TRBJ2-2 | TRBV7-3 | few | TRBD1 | CASTDRLGTGELFF | TGTGCCAGCACGGACAGGCTGGGAACCGGGGAGCTGTTTTTT
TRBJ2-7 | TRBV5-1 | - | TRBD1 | CASSLRTGATYEQYF | TGCGCCAGCAGCTTGCGGACAGGGGCTACCTACGAGCAGTACTTC
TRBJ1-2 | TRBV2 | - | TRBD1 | CASSEGSGGRYGYTF | TGTGCCAGCAGTGAAGGGTCAGGGGGCCGCTATGGCTACACCTTC
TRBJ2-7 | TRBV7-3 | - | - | CASSHQGAGSGSEQYF | TGTGCCAGCAGCCATCAGGGGGCAGGTAGCGGGAGCGAGCAGTACTTC
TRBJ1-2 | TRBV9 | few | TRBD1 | CASSPRTGGDYGYTF | TGTGCCAGCAGCCCACGGACAGGGGGGGACTATGGCTACACCTTC
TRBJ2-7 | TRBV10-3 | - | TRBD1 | CAISKTGTGKTYEQYF | TGTGCCATCAGTAAGACCGGGACAGGGAAAACCTACGAGCAGTACTTC
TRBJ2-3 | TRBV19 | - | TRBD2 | CASSPGLAETDTQYF | TGTGCCAGTAGTCCGGGACTAGCCGAAACAGATACGCAGTATTTT
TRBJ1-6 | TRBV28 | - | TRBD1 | CASSPIRQGDSPLHF | TGTGCCAGCAGCCCCATCCGACAGGGAGATTCACCCCTCCACTTT
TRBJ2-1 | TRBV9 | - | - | CASSVAQGPYNEQFF | TGTGCCAGCAGCGTAGCCCAGGGGCCGTACAATGAGCAGTTCTTC
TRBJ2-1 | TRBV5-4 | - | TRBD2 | CASSPTSGRLSSYNEQFF | TGTGCCAGCAGCCCGACTAGCGGGAGACTAAGCTCCTACAATGAGCAGTTCTTC
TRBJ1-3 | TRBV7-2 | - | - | CATGDRSGNTIYF | TGTGCCACGGGGGACCGATCTGGAAACACCATATATTTT
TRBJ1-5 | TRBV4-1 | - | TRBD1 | CASSQAPTGSQPQHF | TGCGCCAGCAGCCAAGCACCGACAGGGAGTCAGCCCCAGCATTTT
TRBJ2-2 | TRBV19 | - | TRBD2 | CASSISGVNTGELFF | TGTGCCAGTAGTATTAGCGGGGTGAACACCGGGGAGCTGTTTTTT
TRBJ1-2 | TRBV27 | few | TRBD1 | CASSLTGQYGYTF | TGTGCCAGCAGTTTAACGGGACAGTATGGCTACACCTTC
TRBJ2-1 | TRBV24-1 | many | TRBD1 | CATQDRAFYNEQFF | TGTGCCACCCAGGACAGGGCGTTTTACAATGAGCAGTTCTTC
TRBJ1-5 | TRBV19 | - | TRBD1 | CASSLTGDQPQHF | TGTGCCAGTAGCTTGACAGGGGATCAGCCCCAGCATTTT
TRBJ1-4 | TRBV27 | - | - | CASSLSMAAANEKLFF | TGTGCCAGCAGTTTATCGATGGCGGCAGCTAATGAAAAACTGTTTTTT
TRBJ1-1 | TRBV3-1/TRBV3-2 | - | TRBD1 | CASSQVSGGTEAFF | TGTGCCAGCAGCCAAGTCTCAGGGGGCACTGAAGCTTTCTTT